The 32 T cell receptor beta chains listed next were all sequenced from one sample in a study of blood T cells in healthy people across ages. Alongside a J-beta primer mix, a sample-barcoded 5' primer served in a second PCR lasting about 7 to 11 cycles. Using its own MiXCR run on the 5' RACE reads, TCRdb lists one record per CDR3 protein. The profile shows over 500,000 distinct CDR3 sequences, 52% of them singletons. Material for sequencing was blood. These receptors were taken from an elderly woman in good health.

The chain employs TRBV12-3 or TRBV12-4 and TRBJ1-2, with D possibly TRBD1 on 5 matching bases. Trimming removed 2 bases from V and 7 bases from J, with 17 bases in between. The CDR3 consists of 15 residues. The CDR3 nucleotides read TGTGCCAGCAGTTTACAGGGAGCACTCCGGTCTGGCTACACCTTC. It yields the protein CASSLQGALRSGYTF.

The chain employs TRBV7-3 and TRBJ2-4; 9 nucleotides match TRBD2. The J call is doubtful: the DNA matches TRBJ2-5 better. The germline gives CDR1 SGHTA, CDR2 FQGTGA. CDR3 length: 16 residues. CDR3 loop: CASSPQASGNQETQYF. For the CDR3, the DNA is TGTGCCAGCAGCCCCCAGGCTAGCGGGAACCAAGAGACCCAGTACTTC.

At least ten counts were recorded for this clonotype. This chain links TRBV9 with TRBJ2-5; TRBD2 matches 7 bases. The junction had 5 bases not matched to a gene; V was cut back by 2 bases and J by 4 bases. Germline-derived CDR1 and CDR2 are SGDLS and YYNGEE. The CDR3 is 14 residues long. CDR3 nucleotides: TGTGCCAGCAGCGTTGGGGGGGTTGCAGAGACCCAGTACTTC. This gives the protein CASSVGGVAETQYF.

About this clonotype: This may stem from a read error, because a much larger clone lies one nucleotide away. V and J are TRBV5-1 and TRBJ2-3, with D possibly being TRBD2 (7 bases). Trimming cost V 4 bases and J 4 bases, with 13 bases left between them. The CDR3 extends over 14 amino acids. The germline CDR1 and CDR2 sequences are SGHRS and YFSETQ. CDR3 bases: TGCGCCAGCAGCCCGGGGGGCGCCCCAGATACGCAGTATTTT. Encoded protein: CASSPGGAPDTQYF.

This clonotype was detected only once. The chain uses TRBV29-1 and TRBJ2-1; D call uncertain. The CDR3 consists of 13 residues. V dropped 3 bases and J dropped 7 bases, with 13 bases sitting between them. CDR1 is SQVTM and CDR2 is ANQGSEA in the germline V gene. The CDR3 sequence: CSVDSGPPNEQFF. CDR3 nucleotides: TGCAGCGTTGACTCCGGTCCACCGAATGAGCAGTTCTTC.

V gene TRBV9 combines with J gene TRBJ2-1; 9 bases align to TRBD2. CDR1 and CDR2 from the germline V gene are SGDLS and YYNGEE. The CDR3 consists of 14 residues. J gave up 13 bases and V 5 bases, and 13 bases lay outside the gene matches. As DNA, the CDR3 is TGTGCCAGCAGAGTATGCGTAGCGGGAGCCTTTCAGTTCTTC. Its translation is CASRVCVAGAFQFF.

Here the CDR3 reads CASVSGASTDTQYF. The DNA of the CDR3 is TGTGCCAGCGTTAGCGGAGCTAGCACAGATACGCAGTATTTT. The chain has TRBV6-6 and TRBJ2-3, with a weak D call TRBD2 (6 bases). Germline assignment: CDR1 MNHNY and CDR2 SVGAGI (reference sequence). Deletions cut 8 bases from V and 0 bases from J, with 12 bases between. The CDR3 consists of 14 residues.

The genes are TRBV15 and TRBJ1-1, with TRBD1 as a possible D gene (5 bases). V dropped 4 bases and J dropped 0 bases, with 9 bases sitting between them. Per germline, CDR1 LNHNV and CDR2 YYDKDF (reference sequence). The CDR3 is 14 residues long. The CDR3 nucleotides are TGTGCCACCAGCAAAGACAGCTTGAACACTGAAGCTTTCTTT. Translated, it gives CATSKDSLNTEAFF.

The V and J genes are TRBV7-2 and TRBJ2-3; 7 positions agree with TRBD2. Trimming cost V 3 bases and J 5 bases; bases outside gene matches: 8. The germline V gene encodes CDR1 SGHTA and CDR2 FQGNSA. The CDR3 spans 15 residues. Here the CDR3 reads CASSFRRLAGDTQYF. As DNA, the CDR3 is TGTGCCAGCAGCTTCCGTCGACTAGCTGGAGATACGCAGTATTTT.

This clonotype appeared a single time. The V gene is TRBV25-1, the J gene TRBJ2-5, with D tentatively TRBD2 (5 bases). CDR1 is MGHDK and CDR2 is SYGVNS in the germline V gene. The CDR3 length is 15 residues. The V end was cut by 4 bases, the J end by 4 bases, with 16 bases between. The chain's CDR3 is CASSAPGNRGETQYF. The DNA of the CDR3 is TGTGCCAGCAGTGCCCCCGGGAACAGAGGAGAGACCCAGTACTTC. The full variable domain, in which reference TRBV25-1 and TRBJ2-5 provide the parts outside the CDR3, is EADIYQTPRYLVIGTGKKITLECSQTMGHDKMYWYQQDPGMELHLIHYSYGVNSTEKGDLSSESTVSRIRTEHFPLTLESARPSHTSQYLCASSAPGNRGETQYFGPGTRLLVL.

Only one count was recorded for this clonotype. Germline is not matched at one junction end, which may reflect a read error. The gene calls are TRBV12-3 or TRBV12-4 and TRBJ1-6, with D perhaps TRBD1 (5 bases). The CDR3 is 17 residues long. The DNA of the CDR3 is TGTGCCGGCAGTCAGCCGGGGCCAAGCTCCTATAATTCACCCCTCCACTTT. Translation: CAGSQPGPSSYNSPLHF.

Ten or more counts support this clonotype. This chain uses TRBV6-1 with TRBJ2-1, with D perhaps matching TRBD1 or TRBD2 (5 bases each). Germline V gene lookup returns CDR1 MNHNS and CDR2 SASEGT. The CDR3 runs 17 residues. Trimming shortened V by 1 base and J by 7 bases, and 20 bases separated the two germline ends. The CDR3 nucleotides are TGTGCCAGCAGTGAAGTAATAGTTTTGAGGGGAGAGAATGAGCAGTTCTTC. The encoded protein is CASSEVIVLRGENEQFF.

This clonotype came up many times. The rearrangement links TRBV20-1 to TRBJ2-3; the D is unclear. Trimming left V 5 bases short and J 0 bases short, with 9 bases between. This CDR3 spans 13 amino acids. Germline values: CDR1 DFQATT, CDR2 SNEGSKA (reference sequence). Here the CDR3 reads CSAAADSTDTQYF. For the CDR3, the DNA is TGCAGTGCTGCCGCAGATAGCACAGATACGCAGTATTTT.

This clonotype was picked up one time. This sequence joins TRBV29-1 and TRBJ2-7; the match to TRBD1 covers 7 bases. J was trimmed by 3 bases and V by 6 bases; bases with no gene match: 5. Per the germline V gene, CDR1 is SQVTM and CDR2 is ANQGSEA. The CDR3 contains 12 residues. The CDR3 coding sequence is TGCAGCGTCGCGACAGGGAGCTACGAGCAGTACTTC. It translates to CSVATGSYEQYF.

Comments on this clonotype: This may stem from a read error, because a much larger clone lies one nucleotide away. The rearrangement joins TRBV7-9 to TRBJ2-1; 8 nucleotides line up with TRBD2. Trimming cost V 7 bases and J 8 bases; bases outside gene matches: 10. The CDR3 has 14 amino acids. Germline CDR1 is SEHNR and CDR2 is FQNEAQ (reference sequence). The chain's CDR3 is CASNISGTRDEQFF. CDR3 coding DNA: TGTGCCAGCAACATATCCGGGACTAGGGATGAGCAGTTCTTC.

In regard to this clonotype: A much larger clone is a single base away; this may be a read error. The chain carries TRBV3-1 and TRBJ2-3; 7 positions agree with TRBD2. Germline CDR1 and CDR2: LGHDT and YNNKEL (reference sequence). The CDR3 has 16 residues. CDR3 residues: CVSSQRRGVETDTQYF. CDR3 DNA: TGTGTCAGCAGCCAACGTCGGGGGGTAGAGACAGATACGCAGTATTTT.

This chain links TRBV29-1 with TRBJ1-2; 7 bases are shared with TRBD1. CDR1 and CDR2 (germline): SQVTM, ANQGSEA. The V gene end was trimmed by 2 bases and the J gene end by 0 bases; junction bases not matched to a gene: 3. The CDR3 is 14 amino acids. The DNA of the CDR3 is TGCAGCGTTGAATGGGGACAGTCTAACTATGGCTACACCTTC. It translates to CSVEWGQSNYGYTF.

The chain recombines TRBV12-3 or TRBV12-4 with TRBJ2-3; D may be TRBD2 (5 bases). The CDR3 has 12 residues. V lost 4 bases and J lost 7, with 9 bases in between. The DNA for the CDR3 is TGTGCCAGCAGTTCCCGAGGGTATACGCAGTATTTT. This gives the protein CASSSRGYTQYF.

Concerning this clonotype itself: Germline and junction disagree at one end, which may indicate a read error. This chain uses TRBV6-2 or TRBV6-3 with TRBJ2-1; a possible D gene is TRBD1 (6 bases). This CDR3 contains 14 residues. The V gene's germline CDR1 is MNHEY and CDR2 SVGEGT. The DNA for the CDR3 is TGTGCCAGCAGGAAACAGGGTGACTACAATGGGCAGTTCTTC. This sequence encodes CASRKQGDYNGQFF.

In its sample, this clonotype was seen once. V is TRBV9 and J is TRBJ1-1; no definite D call. Trimming cost V 3 bases and J 8 bases, with 8 bases left between them. The CDR3 extends over 11 amino acids. The V gene's germline CDR1 is SGDLS and CDR2 YYNGEE. Here the CDR3 reads CASSAGDEAFF. The CDR3, as DNA: TGTGCCAGCAGCGCAGGCGACGAAGCTTTCTTT.

This clonotype was recorded at least ten times. The chain uses TRBV9 and TRBJ1-1; D not certain. CDR1 is SGDLS and CDR2 is YYNGEE in the germline V gene. Trimming took off 1 base at V and 1 base at J, with 8 bases between the two ends. This CDR3 is 14 amino acids long. The CDR3 nucleotides read TGTGCCAGCAGCGTAATGTCCAAGAACACTGAAGCTTTCTTT. The encoded protein is CASSVMSKNTEAFF.

At least ten counts were recorded for this clonotype. Relative to the germline gene, one junction end is altered; a read error may explain this. The chain recombines TRBV6-6 with TRBJ2-7; D is tentatively TRBD1 or TRBD2 (5 bases each). This CDR3 has 15 amino acids. Germline V CDR1 and CDR2: MNHNY, SVGAGI (reference sequence). The CDR3 sequence: CASSYSITGLYKQYF. The CDR3 nucleotides are TGTGCCAGCAGTTACTCGATAACGGGGCTCTACAAGCAGTACTTC.

This clonotype was picked up a small number of times. The rearrangement links TRBV18 to TRBJ2-1, with D unclear. The germline gives CDR1 KGHSH, CDR2 LQKENI. The CDR3 extends over 15 amino acids. Trimming shortened V by 2 bases and J by 1 base, and 9 bases separated the two germline ends. The CDR3 is CASSPIRESYNEQFF. CDR3 bases: TGTGCCAGCTCACCAATTAGAGAGTCCTACAATGAGCAGTTCTTC.

This chain links TRBV12-3 or TRBV12-4 with TRBJ2-3, with a weak D call TRBD1 (5 bases). The V and J ends lost 11 bases and 1 base respectively, with 10 bases between them. This CDR3 comprises 12 residues. CDR3 sequence reads: CAGGRGTDTQYF. CDR3 DNA sequence: TGTGCCGGCGGCAGGGGCACAGATACGCAGTATTTT.

CDR3 in DNA: TGTGCCATCAGTGAAGTTAGCGGGAGGGCCAGACGGTTCTTC. Its translation: CAISEVSGRARRFF. The chain recombines TRBV10-3 with TRBJ2-1; 11 bases line up with TRBD2. This CDR3 is built from 14 residues. Trimming at V came to 3 bases and at J to 15 bases, leaving 10 bases not matched to a gene. Germline V gene sequence: CDR1 ENHRY, CDR2 SYGVKD.

This clonotype was counted many times. This chain uses TRBV3-1 with TRBJ2-1; no clear D gene. Between the trimmed V and J ends, which lost 1 base and 3 bases, there was a span of 10 bases. CDR1 is LGHDT and CDR2 is YNNKEL in the germline V gene (reference sequence). The CDR3 contains 15 residues. CDR3 residues: CASSQGVSRYNEQFF. CDR3 sequence (DNA): TGTGCCAGCAGCCAAGGGGTAAGTCGCTACAATGAGCAGTTCTTC.

The gene calls are TRBV7-2 and TRBJ1-2; no reliable D call. Germline V lookup: CDR1 SGHTA, CDR2 FQGNSA. V lost 4 bases, J lost 2 bases, and 8 bases lay in between. The CDR3 contains 13 residues. CDR3 region: CASSSLGNYGYTF. The CDR3 DNA is TGTGCCAGCAGCTCCCTAGGGAACTATGGCTACACCTTC.

J is TRBJ2-6 and V is TRBV6-2 or TRBV6-3; no definite D call. CDR3 length: 13 residues. CDR1 and CDR2 from the germline V gene are MNHEY and SVGEGT. The V end lost 6 bases, the J end lost 4 bases, and 7 bases lay between the germline ends. This CDR3 is CASREYGANVLTF. The CDR3 coding sequence is TGTGCCAGCAGGGAGTACGGGGCCAACGTCCTGACTTTC.

Worth noting for this clonotype: It may be a read error: a sequence one base away is much more abundant. The CDR3 region is CAPQGSRYNEQFF. The CDR3 coding sequence is TGTGCCCCCCAGGGGAGCCGGTACAATGAGCAGTTCTTC. The chain employs TRBV2 and TRBJ2-1; D possibly corresponds to TRBD1 (6 bases). Germline loops: CDR1 SNHLY, CDR2 FYNNEI. V dropped 11 bases and J dropped 4 bases, with 15 bases sitting between them. The CDR3 extends over 13 amino acids.

This clonotype appeared many times. The chain links TRBV2 to TRBJ2-1; D is undetermined. CDR3 length equals 11 residues. CDR1 and CDR2 from the germline V gene are SNHLY and FYNNEI. V dropped 6 bases and J dropped 7 bases, with 7 bases sitting between them. DNA of the CDR3: TGTGCCAGCAGGACCACAAATGAGCAGTTCTTC. The encoded protein is CASRTTNEQFF.

As to this clonotype: Just one base apart from a much larger clone, this may be a read error. The rearrangement joins TRBV28 to TRBJ2-1; D call uncertain. The J call may be mistaken, given a closer DNA end match to TRBJ2-7. Looked up from germline, CDR1 is MDHEN and CDR2 is SYDVKM. The CDR3 sequence is 12 residues long. The CDR3 region has the DNA TGTGGAAAGAGAAGCTCCTACAATGAGCAGTACTTC. Amino acid sequence: CGKRSSYNEQYF.

This chain connects TRBV24-1 to TRBJ2-1; a possible D gene is TRBD1 (6 bases). Per germline, CDR1 KGHDR and CDR2 SFDVKD. Trimming shortened V by 2 bases and J by 3 bases, and 10 bases separated the two germline ends. CDR3 size: 15 residues. CDR3 nucleotide sequence: TGTGCCACCAGTGATTCCCAGACAGGCTACAATGAGCAGTTCTTC. Translated: CATSDSQTGYNEQFF.